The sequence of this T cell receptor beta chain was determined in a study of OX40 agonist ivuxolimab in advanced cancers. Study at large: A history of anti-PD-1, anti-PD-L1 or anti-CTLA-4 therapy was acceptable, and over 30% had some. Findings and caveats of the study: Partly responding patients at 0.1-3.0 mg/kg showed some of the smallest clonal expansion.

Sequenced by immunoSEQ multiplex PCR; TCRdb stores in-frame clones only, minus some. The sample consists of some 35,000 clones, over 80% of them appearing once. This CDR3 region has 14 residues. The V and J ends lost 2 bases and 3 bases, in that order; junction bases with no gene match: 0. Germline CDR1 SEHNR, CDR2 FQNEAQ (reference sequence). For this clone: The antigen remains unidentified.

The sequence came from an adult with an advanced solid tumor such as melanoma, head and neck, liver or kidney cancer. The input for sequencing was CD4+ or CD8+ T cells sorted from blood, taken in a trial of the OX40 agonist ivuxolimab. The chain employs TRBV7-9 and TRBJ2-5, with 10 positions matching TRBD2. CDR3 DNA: TGTGCCAGCAGCTTACTAGCGGGAGAAGAGACCCAGTACTTC. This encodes CASSLLAGEETQYF.